This TCR beta chain was found in a study of T cell changes during pregnancy in multiple sclerosis (dated by TCRdb to between 2018 and 2021). Notes on the research overall: In women with multiple sclerosis, the researchers looked at how the T cell repertoire shifted as pregnancy progressed.

Trimming costs V 4 bases and J 3 bases, and their ends lie 13 bases apart. CDR1 and CDR2 are drawn from the germline V gene: MGHRA, YSYEKL. The CDR3 goes from the cysteine to the phenylalanine over 16 residues. Of the read, only the CDR3 DNA is kept; its 48 bases are in frame from base 1. Preparation of the library involved the immunoSEQ multiplex PCR assay. TCRdb carries this immuneACCESS record with in-frame sequences only. Its versions omit some clonotypes, under half of them owing to an unresolved V gene in the studies checked, with the rest unexplained. This sample lists approximately 71,000 clones; roughly 92% were detected once. The top ten constitute 2% of the sample. Details on this clone: No cognate antigen has been identified for it. No base quality values were provided; no much bigger clone lies one nucleotide off.

Rearrangement joined TRBV4-1 to TRBJ1-6; perhaps TRBD1 is the D gene, with 6 bases matching. This clonotype was obtained from a female donor with multiple sclerosis, enrolled in a pregnancy study. The specimen was peripheral blood, collected in the second trimester of pregnancy. The CDR3 loop reads CASSLRDTNYNSPLHF. The sequence in DNA is TGCGCCAGCAGCCTCCGGGACACAAACTATAATTCACCCCTCCACTTT.